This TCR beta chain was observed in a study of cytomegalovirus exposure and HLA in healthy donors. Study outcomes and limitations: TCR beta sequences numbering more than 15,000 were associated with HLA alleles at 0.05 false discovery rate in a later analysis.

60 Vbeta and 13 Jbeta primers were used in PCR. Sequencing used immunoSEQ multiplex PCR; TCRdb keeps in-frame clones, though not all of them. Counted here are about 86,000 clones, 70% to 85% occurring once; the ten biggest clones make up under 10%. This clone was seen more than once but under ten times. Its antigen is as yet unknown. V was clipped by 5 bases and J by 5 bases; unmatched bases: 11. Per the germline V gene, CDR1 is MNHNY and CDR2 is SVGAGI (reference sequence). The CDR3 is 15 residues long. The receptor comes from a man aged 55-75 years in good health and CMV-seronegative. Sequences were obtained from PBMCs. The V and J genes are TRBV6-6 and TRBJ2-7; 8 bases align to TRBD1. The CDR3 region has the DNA TGTGCCAGCAGTCCCCGGGACAGGACATTCAACGAGCAGTACTTC. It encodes CASSPRDRTFNEQYF.